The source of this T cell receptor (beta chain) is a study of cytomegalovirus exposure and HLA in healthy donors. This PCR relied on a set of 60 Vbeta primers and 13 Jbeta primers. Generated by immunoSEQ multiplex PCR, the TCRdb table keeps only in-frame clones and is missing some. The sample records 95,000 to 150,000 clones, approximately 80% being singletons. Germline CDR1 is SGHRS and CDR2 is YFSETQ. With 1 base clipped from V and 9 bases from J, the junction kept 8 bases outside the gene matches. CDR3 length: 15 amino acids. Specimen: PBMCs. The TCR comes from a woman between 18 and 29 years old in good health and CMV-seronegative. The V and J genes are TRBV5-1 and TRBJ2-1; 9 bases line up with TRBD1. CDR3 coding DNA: TGCGCCAGCAGCTTGCGACAGGGGGGATCCGGTGAGCAGTTCTTC. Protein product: CASSLRQGGSGEQFF.